This entry describes one T cell receptor (beta chain). V was pared by 5 bases and J by 1 base, with 11 bases between. CDR3 length: 14 residues. Germline values: CDR1 MDHEN, CDR2 SYDVKM. TCRdb ran MiXCR on the 5' RACE reads and lists one entry per CDR3 protein. The sample yields 450,000 or so distinct CDR3 sequences, about a fifth seen once. This sample is part of a study of identical twins. V usage is TRBV28 and J usage is TRBJ1-1; D unclear. This TCR came from a man in his fifties or sixties in good health. Sequencing was performed on naive T cells sorted from blood. This CDR3 reads CASSETDRNTEAFF. The CDR3 region has the DNA TGTGCCAGCAGTGAGACCGATAGGAACACTGAAGCTTTCTTT.